The clone carrying this TCR beta chain showed up just a few times. The target antigen is unknown. One end of the junction does not line up with germline, which may come from a read error. The source of the sample is a study of early T cells in non-severe SARS-CoV-2 infection. Overall study results and limits: Anti-spike CD8 specificities were favored by VDJdb matching, whose results missed private and CD4 specificities.

TCRdb processed the 5' RACE reads anew with MiXCR; each CDR3 protein has one entry. Altogether 75,000 or so distinct CDR3 sequences are present, around 15% being singletons, with the ten largest covering roughly 9.7%. CDR1 is MNHEY and CDR2 is SVGAGI in the germline V gene. CDR3 length equals 12 residues. Sequenced material: whole blood. This chain uses TRBV6-5 with TRBJ1-6; D gene unclear. The source of this sequence is an adult who was a healthcare worker with PCR-confirmed SARS-CoV-2 infection or an uninfected control (not recorded which). CDR3: CATSTVNSPLHF. The CDR3 region has the DNA TGTGCCACCAGTACTGTGAATTCACCCCTCCACTTT.